Included here is one TCR beta chain sequence, with context. Its specificity is unknown. This record comes from a study of cytomegalovirus exposure and HLA in healthy donors. Study in general: Membership in the Caucasian-associated ancestry cluster was found for around four fifths of roughly 360 genotyped donors. General study points: For most TCR beta V segments, an earlier analysis put the productive rate at about 87% or about 30% of the time. Later analysis associated a missense DCLRE1C variant with TCR beta V- and J-gene trimming. Based on reports, TCR beta sequences accurately predicted HLA-A and HLA-B alleles for most subjects.

Primers for the PCR totalled 60 Vbeta and 13 Jbeta. TCRdb keeps only in-frame clones here, not all; method: immunoSEQ multiplex PCR. This table has about 140,000 clones, 70% to 90% appearing once. Germline CDR1 LNHDA, CDR2 SQIVND (reference sequence). The V gene end was trimmed by 4 bases and the J gene end by 14 bases; junction bases not matched to a gene: 8. The length of the CDR3 is 13 residues. The chain carries TRBV19 and TRBJ2-3, with TRBD2 matching 11 bases. The TCR originated in a man aged 50-60 years in good health and CMV-seronegative. Material for sequencing was PBMCs. The chain's CDR3 is CASSTLAGGLPYF. For the CDR3, the DNA is TGTGCCAGTAGTACCCTAGCGGGAGGTTTGCCGTATTTT.